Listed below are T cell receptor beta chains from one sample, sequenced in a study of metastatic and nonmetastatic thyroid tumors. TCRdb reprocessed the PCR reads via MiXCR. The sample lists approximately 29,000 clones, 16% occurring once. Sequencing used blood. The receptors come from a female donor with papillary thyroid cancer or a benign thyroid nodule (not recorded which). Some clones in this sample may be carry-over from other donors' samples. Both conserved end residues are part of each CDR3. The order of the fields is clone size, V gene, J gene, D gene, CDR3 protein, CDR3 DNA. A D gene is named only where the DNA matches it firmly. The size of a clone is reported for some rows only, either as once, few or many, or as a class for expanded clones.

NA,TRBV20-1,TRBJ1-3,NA,CSAGGTSDLRNTIYF,TGCAGTGCTGGGGGGACCTCCGATCTTCGAAACACCATATATTTT
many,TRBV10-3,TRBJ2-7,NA,CAISESDALYEQYF,TGTGCCATCAGTGAGTCGGACGCACTCTACGAGCAGTACTTC
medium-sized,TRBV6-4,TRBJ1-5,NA,CASRNRTGCYSNQPQHF,TGTGCCAGCAGGAACCGCACGGGGTGCTATAGCAATCAGCCCCAGCATTTT
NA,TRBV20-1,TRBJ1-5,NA,CSAREAGEMYQPQHF,TGCAGTGCTAGAGAAGCAGGGGAAATGTATCAGCCCCAGCATTTT
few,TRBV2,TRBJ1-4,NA,CASRGPFEGEKLFF,TGTGCCAGCCGGGGGCCCTTTGAGGGTGAAAAACTGTTTTTT
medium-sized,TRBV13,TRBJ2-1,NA,CASSPGRDNEQFF,TGTGCCAGCAGCCCCGGAAGGGACAATGAGCAGTTCTTC
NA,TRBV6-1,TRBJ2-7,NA,CASRGGYSYEQYF,TGTGCCAGCCGTGGGGGTTATTCCTACGAGCAGTACTTC
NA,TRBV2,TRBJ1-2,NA,CASSEAQASYFYTF,TGTGCCAGCAGTGAAGCTCAAGCCTCTTATTTCTACACCTTC
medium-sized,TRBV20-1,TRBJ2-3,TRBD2,CSAPKTSGTADTQYF,TGCAGTGCCCCTAAGACTAGCGGGACCGCAGATACGCAGTATTTT
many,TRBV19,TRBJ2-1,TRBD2,CASSIGTSAYNEQFF,TGTGCCAGTAGTATAGGGACTAGCGCCTACAATGAGCAGTTCTTC
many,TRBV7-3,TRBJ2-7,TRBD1,CASSLFSGQRAEQYF,TGTGCCAGCAGCTTATTTTCGGGACAGCGCGCCGAGCAGTACTTC
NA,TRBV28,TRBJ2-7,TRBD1,CASSLLGQGAGEQYF,TGTGCCAGCAGTTTATTAGGACAGGGGGCGGGTGAGCAGTACTTC
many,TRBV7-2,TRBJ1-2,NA,CASSLGFGEVYGYTF,TGTGCCAGCAGCTTAGGGTTCGGGGAGGTCTATGGCTACACCTTC
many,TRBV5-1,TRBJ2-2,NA,CASRAYPNTGELFF,TGCGCCAGCAGGGCGTACCCTAACACCGGGGAGCTGTTTTTT
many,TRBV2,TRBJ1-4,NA,CASSYGRRSGMKELFF,TGTGCCAGCAGCTATGGCAGGAGAAGTGGAATGAAGGAACTGTTTTTT
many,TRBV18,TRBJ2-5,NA,CASSPRKGGEETQYF,TGTGCCAGCTCACCACGAAAGGGGGGCGAAGAGACCCAGTACTTC
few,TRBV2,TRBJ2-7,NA,CATRFGLASYEQYF,TGTGCCACGAGGTTCGGGTTAGCGTCCTACGAGCAGTACTTC
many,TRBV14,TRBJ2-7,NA,CASSRAYEQYF,TGTGCCAGCAGCCGGGCCTACGAGCAGTACTTC
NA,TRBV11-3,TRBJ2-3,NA,CASSRVLAAADTQYF,TGTGCCAGCAGCCGGGTATTAGCCGCAGCAGATACGCAGTATTTT
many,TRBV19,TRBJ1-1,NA,CASSIGGGVKNTEAFF,TGTGCCAGTAGTATAGGGGGGGGAGTCAAGAACACTGAAGCTTTCTTT
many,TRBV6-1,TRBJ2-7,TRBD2,CASSPGLATAYEQYF,TGTGCCAGCAGTCCAGGACTAGCTACGGCCTACGAGCAGTACTTC
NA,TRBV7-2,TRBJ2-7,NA,CASSSRPGRQEEQYF,TGTGCCAGCAGCTCCCGACCCGGACGACAGGAGGAGCAGTACTTC
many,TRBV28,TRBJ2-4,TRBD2,CAELAGDQYF,TGTGCCGAACTAGCGGGAGATCAGTACTTC
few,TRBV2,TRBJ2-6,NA,CASSGWSRGEGGGAEANVLTF,TGTGCCAGCAGTGGGTGGTCGAGGGGGGAGGGTGGTGGCGCTGAGGCCAACGTCCTGACTTTC
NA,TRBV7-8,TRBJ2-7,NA,CASSLGDFREQYF,TGTGCCAGCAGCTTAGGGGACTTTAGAGAGCAGTACTTC
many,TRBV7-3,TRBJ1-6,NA,CASSSGNRSPLHF,TGTGCCAGCAGCTCAGGGAATCGGTCACCCCTCCACTTT
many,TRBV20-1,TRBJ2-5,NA,CSSLVQETQYF,TGCAGTAGCCTGGTCCAAGAGACCCAGTACTTC
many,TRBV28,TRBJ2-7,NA,CASSLGGPYEQYF,TGTGCCAGCAGTTTGGGCGGTCCCTACGAGCAGTACTTC
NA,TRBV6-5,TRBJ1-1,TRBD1,CASSYYPKIRTGGGGAFF,TGTGCCAGCAGTTACTACCCAAAAATAAGGACAGGGGGAGGGGGAGCTTTCTTT
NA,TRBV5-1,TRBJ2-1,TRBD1,CASSQGQGISYNEQFF,TGCGCCAGCAGCCAGGGACAGGGAATTTCCTACAATGAGCAGTTCTTC
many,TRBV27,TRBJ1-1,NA,CATYRNRVGGTEAFF,TGTGCCACTTATAGGAACAGGGTAGGGGGCACTGAAGCTTTCTTT
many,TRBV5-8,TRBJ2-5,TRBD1,CASSSTRTGRSQETQYF,TGTGCCAGCAGCTCCACTCGGACAGGGCGGTCCCAAGAGACCCAGTACTTC
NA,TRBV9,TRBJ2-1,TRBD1,CASSVSPGQGYNEQFF,TGTGCCAGCAGCGTGTCTCCGGGACAGGGTTACAATGAGCAGTTCTTC
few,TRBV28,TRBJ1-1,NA,CASSLPWGGGDTEAFF,TGTGCCAGCAGTTTACCTTGGGGGGGTGGCGACACTGAAGCTTTCTTT
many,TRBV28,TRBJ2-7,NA,CASRAGPGSYEQYF,TGTGCCAGCAGGGCAGGCCCAGGGTCCTACGAGCAGTACTTC
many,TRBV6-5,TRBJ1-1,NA,CASSYSTTAEAFF,TGTGCCAGCAGTTACAGTACCACGGCTGAAGCTTTCTTT
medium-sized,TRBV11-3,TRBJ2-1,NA,CASSTRPGETGNEQFF,TGTGCCAGCAGCACCCGACCGGGAGAGACGGGGAATGAGCAGTTCTTC
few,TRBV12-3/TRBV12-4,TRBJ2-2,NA,CASSFPPTRAGELVF,TGTGCCAGCAGTTTCCCCCCGACGAGGGCCGGGGAGCTGGTTTTT
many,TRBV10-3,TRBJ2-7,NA,CAISESQVGYEQYF,TGTGCCATCAGTGAGTCTCAAGTAGGCTACGAGCAGTACTTC
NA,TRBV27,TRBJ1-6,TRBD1,CASKTGGYNSPLHF,TGTGCCAGCAAGACAGGGGGTTACAATTCACCCCTCCACTTT
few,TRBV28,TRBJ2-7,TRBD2,CASSPARTSHEQYF,TGTGCCAGCAGTCCTGCGCGGACTAGCCACGAGCAGTACTTC
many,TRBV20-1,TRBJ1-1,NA,CSAESGEWTEAFF,TGCAGTGCAGAATCAGGGGAATGGACTGAAGCTTTCTTT
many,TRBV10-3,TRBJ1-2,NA,CAISESTAGADGYTF,TGTGCCATCAGTGAATCGACAGCGGGCGCCGATGGCTACACCTTC
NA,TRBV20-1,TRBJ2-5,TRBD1,CSARPFTGQGVQETQYF,TGCAGTGCTAGACCATTTACCGGACAGGGGGTCCAAGAGACCCAGTACTTC